These 30 T cell receptor beta chains originate from one sample sequenced in a study of neurological immune-mediated disorders (dated by TCRdb to between 2019 and 2020). The protocol used for the library was 5' RACE. This sample was sequenced with an Illumina HiSeq 2500. The raw public reads went through TCRdb reprocessing: fastp at Q25, MiXCR clone calling, in-frame beta chains kept. For every CDR3 protein sequence, its rows merge into one entry that carries the most common genes and DNA. Recorded for this sample are around 79,000 distinct CDR3 sequences; roughly 15% of them occurred a single time. In total, the top ten clones hold approximately 7.5% of the sample. Material for sequencing was PBMCs. Source of these receptors: a woman between 50 and 59 years old in good health.

This clonotype came up a few times. The chain carries TRBV12-3 or TRBV12-4 and TRBJ1-1; 10 bases map to TRBD1. This CDR3 has 13 amino acids. Trimming at V came to 6 bases and at J to 5 bases, leaving 3 bases not matched to a gene. The DNA for the CDR3 is TGTGCCAGCAGACCGGGACAGGGGACTGAAGCTTTCTTT. It yields the protein CASRPGQGTEAFF.

Comments on this clonotype: A much larger clonotype is one base distant, so this may be a read error. The chain combines TRBV20-1 with TRBJ2-1; the match to TRBD1 covers 8 bases. The germline CDR1 and CDR2 sequences are DFQATT and SNEGSKA (reference sequence). CDR3 length: 16 amino acids. J lost 6 bases, V lost 3 bases, and 13 bases had no gene match. The CDR3 nucleotides are TGCAGTGCTAGCGAAACACAGGGGGTTGGATGCAATGAGCAGTTCTTC. Protein: CSASETQGVGCNEQFF.

CDR3 sequence: CASGTGHYNEQFF. As DNA, the CDR3 is TGTGCCAGTGGGACTGGGCACTACAATGAGCAGTTCTTC. This chain uses TRBV9 with TRBJ2-1; D is perhaps TRBD2 (6 bases). Germline loops: CDR1 SGDLS, CDR2 YYNGEE. The CDR3 length is 13 residues. The V end was cut by 8 bases, the J end by 3 bases, with 12 bases between.

The sample holds many counts of this clonotype. The V and J genes are TRBV15 and TRBJ2-5; no clear D. The germline V and J ends were trimmed by 0 bases and 5 bases, with 10 bases remaining between them. This CDR3 spans 14 amino acids. The germline V gene has CDR1 LNHNV and CDR2 YYDKDF (reference sequence). The CDR3: CATSRDGQGETQYF. The CDR3 DNA reads as TGTGCCACCAGCAGAGATGGCCAAGGGGAGACCCAGTACTTC.

This clonotype appeared many times. The rearrangement joins TRBV7-2 to TRBJ2-1; 12 bases map to TRBD1. This CDR3 has 16 residues. CDR1 is SGHTA, CDR2 FQGNSA, per germline. With 1 base clipped from V and 7 bases from J, the junction kept 5 bases outside the gene matches. The CDR3 is CASSLVGDRGRNEQFF. DNA for the CDR3: TGTGCCAGCAGCTTAGTGGGGGACAGGGGGCGGAATGAGCAGTTCTTC.

This clonotype has a count of ten or more. The V call is TRBV5-5, the J call TRBJ2-7, with 7 bases fitting TRBD2. The CDR3 consists of 15 residues. Germline V CDR1 and CDR2: SGHKS, YYEKEE (reference sequence). The V gene end was trimmed by 5 bases and the J gene end by 7 bases; junction bases not matched to a gene: 15. The CDR3 loop reads CASRGPGTNIREQYF. CDR3 sequence (DNA): TGTGCCAGCAGGGGACCCGGGACTAATATACGAGAGCAGTACTTC.

This clonotype was detected ten times or more. The rearrangement joins TRBV7-6 to TRBJ2-7; 10 positions agree with TRBD1. The CDR3 extends over 15 amino acids. The trim removed 4 bases at V and 4 bases at J, leaving 7 bases unmatched. Germline CDR1 SGHVS, CDR2 FNYEAQ. The CDR3 nucleotides are TGTGCCAGCAGCTCGACCGGGACAGGGGATTACGAGCAGTACTTC. As protein: CASSSTGTGDYEQYF.

This clonotype was detected ten times or more. The chain employs TRBV29-1 and TRBJ2-1, with TRBD2 matching over 7 bases. CDR3 length: 14 amino acids. Germline trimming cut 4 bases from V and 8 bases from J; bases unmatched to any gene: 11. Germline V gene data show CDR1 as SQVTM and CDR2 as ANQGSEA. CDR3 sequence (DNA): TGCAGCGTTGTAGGGCTAGCGGAAGGCCATGAGCAGTTCTTC. Amino acids: CSVVGLAEGHEQFF.

Concerning this clonotype itself: Just one base apart from a much larger clone, this may be a read error. This chain uses TRBV20-1 with TRBJ2-4; 7 positions agree with TRBD2. The germline CDR1 and CDR2 sequences are DFQATT and SNEGSKA (reference sequence). The CDR3 totals 17 residues. The CDR3 nucleotides read TGCAGTCCTAGTCTGGAGTGGGGAGGGTTAGCCAAAAACATTCAGTACTTC. Amino acid sequence: CSPSLEWGGLAKNIQYF.

This clonotype came up many times. The J gene is TRBJ2-7, the V gene TRBV20-1; TRBD2 agrees at 9 bases. The CDR3 has 13 residues. CDR1 DFQATT and CDR2 SNEGSKA come from the germline V gene (reference sequence). V shed 2 bases and J 7 bases; nucleotides not matched to a gene: 6. Written as DNA, the CDR3 is TGCAGTGCTAGAATTCCTAGCGGGAAAGAGCAGTACTTC. Amino acids: CSARIPSGKEQYF.

On this clonotype itself: A much larger clone differs from this one at a single base, so this may be a read error. The chain has TRBV29-1 and TRBJ2-7; a weak D match, TRBD2 (5 bases). CDR3 length: 13 residues. Germline V CDR1 and CDR2: SQVTM, ANQGSEA. The germline V and J ends were trimmed by 4 bases and 2 bases, with 12 bases remaining between them. The CDR3 DNA follows: TGCAGCGTTGTCCGGGATCGAACCTACGAGCAGTACTTC. Translating gives CSVVRDRTYEQYF.

This clonotype was recorded at least ten times. The rearrangement joins TRBV7-9 to TRBJ1-2, with 9 nucleotides matching TRBD1. The CDR3 totals 14 residues. With 4 bases clipped from V and 4 bases from J, the junction kept 4 bases outside the gene matches. From germline, CDR1 is SEHNR and CDR2 FQNEAQ (reference sequence). CDR3 sequence (DNA): TGTGCCAGCAGCTCGGGACAGGGAATCTATGGCTACACCTTC. Translated, it gives CASSSGQGIYGYTF.

This clonotype was found many times. This chain joins TRBV27 and TRBJ1-5, with 10 bases identical to TRBD1. CDR1 is MNHEY, CDR2 SMNVEV, per germline (reference sequence). CDR3 size: 16 residues. J was trimmed by 5 bases and V by 3 bases; bases with no gene match: 7. For the CDR3, the DNA is TGTGCCAGCAGTTTCAAACCGGGACAGGGGCATCAGCCCCAGCATTTT. Amino acids: CASSFKPGQGHQPQHF.

This clonotype came up many times. CDR3 residues: CASSPVRSEGVEKLFF. CDR3 DNA: TGTGCCAGCAGCCCGGTCAGGTCGGAGGGCGTTGAAAAACTGTTTTTT. The chain joins TRBV3-1 to TRBJ1-4, with D unclear. This CDR3 has 16 residues. Trimming removed 4 bases from V and 7 bases from J, with 19 bases in between. The germline CDR1 and CDR2 sequences are LGHDT and YNNKEL (reference sequence).

The table lists this clonotype with a few counts. This chain joins TRBV20-1 and TRBJ2-3, with TRBD2 matching over 14 bases. V dropped 5 bases and J dropped 2; count of bases not matched to a gene: 9. Per the germline V gene, CDR1 is DFQATT and CDR2 is SNEGSKA (reference sequence). This CDR3 has 17 amino acids. This CDR3 is CSAVTSGRASDTDTQYF. The DNA of the CDR3 is TGCAGTGCTGTGACTAGCGGGAGGGCGAGCGACACAGATACGCAGTATTTT.

The gene calls are TRBV29-1 and TRBJ2-1; a weak D match, TRBD2 (5 bases). The germline V gene has CDR1 SQVTM and CDR2 ANQGSEA. Trimming pared 6 bases from V and 8 bases from J, leaving 14 bases between. The length of the CDR3 is 12 residues. The CDR3 DNA sequence: TGCAGCGTGGTTAAGGGAGCACATGAGCAGTTCTTC. Its protein product is CSVVKGAHEQFF.

This clonotype was picked up many times. The J gene is TRBJ2-7, the V gene TRBV29-1; 13 bases line up with TRBD2. Germline CDR1 reads SQVTM; CDR2 reads ANQGSEA. V lost 0 bases, J lost 4 bases, and 6 bases stayed unmatched. The CDR3 is 16 residues long. CDR3 coding DNA: TGCAGCGTTGAAGATCGACTAGCGGGAGGAAGGTACGAGCAGTACTTC. Its protein product is CSVEDRLAGGRYEQYF.

Ten or more counts support this clonotype. V gene TRBV5-1 combines with J gene TRBJ1-4, with D perhaps TRBD1 (5 bases). V lost 3 bases and J lost 0, with 12 bases in between. CDR1 and CDR2 from the germline V gene are SGHRS and YFSETQ. CDR3 length: 16 residues. The DNA of the CDR3 is TGCGCCAGCAGCTCCGGGACGATGGCAACTAATGAAAAACTGTTTTTT. The encoded protein is CASSSGTMATNEKLFF.

The table lists this clonotype with many counts. The chain combines TRBV5-1 with TRBJ2-1; D unresolved. Germline V gives CDR1 SGHRS, CDR2 YFSETQ. The V end lost 4 bases, the J end lost 7 bases, and 12 bases lay between the germline ends. The CDR3 is 13 residues long. CDR3 sequence reads: CASSQIVGNEQFF. Written as DNA, the CDR3 is TGCGCCAGCAGCCAGATTGTAGGGAATGAGCAGTTCTTC.

The J gene is TRBJ2-1, the V gene TRBV7-2; 7 nucleotides line up with TRBD1. The CDR3 has 15 residues. CDR1 is SGHTA, CDR2 FQGNSA, per germline. Losses at the gene ends were 2 bases for V and 6 bases for J; bases not matched to a gene: 7. Here the CDR3 reads CASSLRRGRGNEQFF. Here the CDR3 DNA reads TGTGCCAGCAGCTTAAGAAGGGGGCGCGGCAATGAGCAGTTCTTC.

This clonotype was found many times. CDR3 region: CASRPGQPTYGYTF. CDR3 in DNA: TGCGCCAGCAGACCGGGACAGCCGACTTATGGCTACACCTTC. The chain is built from TRBV5-1 and TRBJ1-2; 7 bases line up with TRBD1. Trimming at V came to 5 bases and at J to 5 bases, leaving 9 bases not matched to a gene. Germline assignment: CDR1 SGHRS and CDR2 YFSETQ. This CDR3 spans 14 amino acids.

This clonotype was found many times. The chain links TRBV5-5 to TRBJ1-5; 7 bases are shared with TRBD1. J was trimmed by 4 bases and V by 2 bases; bases with no gene match: 3. Germline values: CDR1 SGHKS, CDR2 YYEKEE (reference sequence). This CDR3 is 14 amino acids long. CDR3 protein: CASSFSRGNQPQHF. Here the CDR3 DNA reads TGTGCCAGCAGCTTTAGCAGGGGGAATCAGCCCCAGCATTTT.

The sample holds many counts of this clonotype. V gene TRBV29-1 combines with J gene TRBJ1-1, with D maybe TRBD1 (5 bases). This CDR3 region has 12 residues. Germline V gene sequence: CDR1 SQVTM, CDR2 ANQGSEA. V gave up 5 bases and J gave up 4 bases, with 11 bases separating them. CDR3 DNA sequence: TGCAGCGTTCTCCAGGGAACCACTGAAGCTTTCTTT. Encoded protein: CSVLQGTTEAFF.

At least ten counts were recorded for this clonotype. The chain couples TRBV20-1 to TRBJ2-2, with D perhaps assigned TRBD1 or TRBD2 (5 bases each). Germline V gene sequence: CDR1 DFQATT, CDR2 SNEGSKA (reference sequence). This CDR3 has 15 amino acids. Trimming took 4 bases from V and 0 from J, leaving 12 bases between them. The CDR3 DNA reads TGCAGTGCTACTCTAGGGACCCCGAACACCGGGGAGCTGTTTTTT. Amino acids: CSATLGTPNTGELFF.

This chain links TRBV28 with TRBJ1-6; tentatively, D is TRBD1 (5 bases). The V gene lost 8 bases and the J gene lost 11 bases, with 22 bases spanning the gap. This CDR3 comprises 15 residues. Looked up from germline, CDR1 is MDHEN and CDR2 is SYDVKM. The DNA of the CDR3 is TGTGCCAGCGGCCCCGGGACGGCCACGAATACACCCCTCCACTTT. Translation gives CASGPGTATNTPLHF.

Many counts were recorded for this clonotype. The chain carries TRBV9 and TRBJ2-5; perhaps TRBD1 as D (6 bases). CDR3 size: 14 residues. V lost 4 bases to trimming and J lost 2 bases, with 12 bases between them. The germline V gene encodes CDR1 SGDLS and CDR2 YYNGEE. The CDR3 protein is CASSSGTTQETQYF. The CDR3 nucleotides are TGTGCCAGCAGCTCTGGGACAACTCAAGAGACCCAGTACTTC. Full variable domain (outside the CDR3, taken from reference TRBV9 and TRBJ2-5): DSGVTQTPKHLITATGQRVTLRCSPRSGDLSVYWYQQSLDQGLQFLIQYYNGEERAKGNILERFSAQQFPDLHSELNLSSLELGDSALYFCASSSGTTQETQYFGPGTRLLVL.

This clonotype came up many times. This chain links TRBV6-5 with TRBJ1-3, with D possibly matching TRBD1 (6 bases). Germline CDR1 MNHEY, CDR2 SVGAGI. The ends were cut back, 6 bases at V and 2 bases at J, with 14 bases in the middle. The CDR3 sequence is 15 residues long. The CDR3 coding sequence is TGTGCCAGCAGACTAGTTGGGGGCGCTGGAAACACCATATATTTT. Translated, it gives CASRLVGGAGNTIYF.

This clonotype was recorded at least ten times. The chain has TRBV9 and TRBJ2-1, with D perhaps matching TRBD1 (6 bases). This CDR3 has 14 amino acids. The V gene's germline CDR1 is SGDLS and CDR2 YYNGEE. Trimming shortened V by 3 bases and J by 3 bases, and 10 bases separated the two germline ends. CDR3 residues: CASSARGGYNEQFF. The DNA of the CDR3 is TGTGCCAGCAGCGCCCGAGGGGGCTACAATGAGCAGTTCTTC.

This clonotype was detected many times. V is TRBV3-1 and J is TRBJ1-5; no reliable D call. Germline CDR1 is LGHDT and CDR2 is YNNKEL (reference sequence). V lost 2 bases, J lost 0 bases, and 5 bases lay in between. This CDR3 region has 14 residues. CDR3 residues: CASSQSDSNQPQHF. The CDR3 DNA sequence: TGTGCCAGCAGCCAATCGGATAGCAATCAGCCCCAGCATTTT.

The chain combines TRBV7-6 with TRBJ2-1; no definite D call. Germline V lookup: CDR1 SGHVS, CDR2 FNYEAQ. The CDR3 has 13 residues. The V end was cut by 2 bases, the J end by 5 bases, with 7 bases between. CDR3 sequence reads: CASSLYGDNEQFF. For the CDR3, the DNA is TGTGCCAGCAGCTTATACGGCGACAATGAGCAGTTCTTC.